This T cell receptor beta chain is drawn from a study of T cells in Graves' hyperthyroidism and ophthalmopathy. Study-wide background: Peripheral blood was collected at initial diagnosis, before any treatment.

Germline V gene lookup returns CDR1 MNHEY and CDR2 SMNVEV (reference sequence). CDR3 size: 15 residues. V lost 7 bases, J lost 7 bases, and 10 bases stayed unmatched. RNA transcripts yielded amplified TCR beta CDR3 regions. Initially, a first-round RT-PCR of the TCR CDR3 employed the HTBI primer set. TCRdb re-called the multiplex PCR reads through MiXCR, storing one row per CDR3 protein. The sample records 300,000 to 400,000 distinct CDR3 sequences, 21% being singletons. This clonotype was recorded many times. The clonotype originates from a woman aged 45 to 65 with Graves' hyperthyroidism. The V gene is TRBV27, the J gene TRBJ1-6, with 7 bases matching TRBD1. Sequenced input: blood. The CDR3 sequence is CASTQGVFENSPLHF. The DNA for the CDR3 is TGTGCCAGCACCCAGGGGGTATTTGAGAATTCACCCCTCCACTTT.